A selection of T cell receptor beta chains follows, all from one sample in a study of cytomegalovirus exposure and HLA in healthy donors. Sequencing was performed with immunoSEQ multiplex PCR; in TCRdb, only in-frame clones are kept and a portion is missing. This table has 150,000 to 200,000 clones, around 80% appearing once. Sequenced sample: PBMCs. The receptors here all came from a man aged 40-49 years in good health and CMV-seronegative. Both conserved end residues are part of each CDR3. Fields, in order: CDR3 protein, CDR3 DNA, clone size, V gene, D gene, J gene. D genes are given only for firm matches. Clone size is given for some rows only: seen once, a few or many times, or a class if the clone is expanded.

cdr3_aa: CSVRGSSYEQYF
cdr3_nt: TGCAGCGTTAGGGGCTCCTCCTACGAGCAGTACTTC
clone_size: .
v_call: TRBV29-1
d_call: .
j_call: TRBJ2-7

cdr3_aa: CAWSVTPGYTF
cdr3_nt: TGTGCCTGGAGTGTTACACCCGGCTACACCTTC
clone_size: .
v_call: TRBV30
d_call: .
j_call: TRBJ1-2

cdr3_aa: CASSQEKGEGALHF
cdr3_nt: TGTGCCAGCAGCCAAGAGAAGGGGGAGGGGGCCCTCCACTTT
clone_size: few
v_call: TRBV4-2
d_call: .
j_call: TRBJ1-6

cdr3_aa: CATSRREGTDTQYF
cdr3_nt: TGTGCCACCAGCAGGAGGGAGGGGACAGATACGCAGTATTTT
clone_size: .
v_call: TRBV15
d_call: TRBD2
j_call: TRBJ2-3

cdr3_aa: CASSQLAGGDFNEQFF
cdr3_nt: TGTGCCAGCAGCCAACTAGCGGGAGGGGATTTCAATGAGCAGTTCTTC
clone_size: once
v_call: TRBV25-1
d_call: TRBD2
j_call: TRBJ2-1

cdr3_aa: CASSLAVNTEAFF
cdr3_nt: TGTGCCAGCAGCTTGGCCGTGAACACTGAAGCTTTCTTT
clone_size: few
v_call: TRBV5-8
d_call: .
j_call: TRBJ1-1

cdr3_aa: CASSPSGGYGNTIYF
cdr3_nt: TGTGCCAGCAGCCCGTCAGGGGGCTATGGAAACACCATATATTTT
clone_size: .
v_call: TRBV7-3
d_call: TRBD1
j_call: TRBJ1-3

cdr3_aa: CSALNYNEQFF
cdr3_nt: TGCAGTGCGCTAAACTACAATGAGCAGTTCTTC
clone_size: few
v_call: TRBV20-1
d_call: .
j_call: TRBJ2-1

cdr3_aa: CSSSPRGTGERSEQYF
cdr3_nt: TGTTCCAGCAGCCCCAGAGGGACAGGGGAAAGGAGCGAGCAGTACTTC
clone_size: .
v_call: TRBV7-9
d_call: TRBD1
j_call: TRBJ2-7

cdr3_aa: CASSLDSSNYGYTF
cdr3_nt: TGTGCCAGCAGTCTGGACAGTTCTAACTATGGCTACACCTTC
clone_size: .
v_call: TRBV2
d_call: .
j_call: TRBJ1-2

cdr3_aa: CASSLAWRGQDQETQYF
cdr3_nt: TGTGCCAGCAGCTTAGCCTGGAGGGGGCAGGACCAAGAGACCCAGTACTTC
clone_size: .
v_call: TRBV7-9
d_call: .
j_call: TRBJ2-5

cdr3_aa: CASSLARRGANVLTF
cdr3_nt: TGTGCCAGCAGCTTGGCAAGGAGGGGGGCCAACGTCCTGACTTTC
clone_size: .
v_call: TRBV5-4
d_call: .
j_call: TRBJ2-6

cdr3_aa: CASSPGLAGGAHEQYF
cdr3_nt: TGTGCCAGCAGTCCGGGACTAGCGGGAGGCGCCCACGAGCAGTACTTC
clone_size: .
v_call: TRBV28
d_call: TRBD2
j_call: TRBJ2-7

cdr3_aa: CASSFSIALSLSSYEQYF
cdr3_nt: TGTGCCAGCAGTTTCTCCATAGCTTTATCCCTTAGCTCCTACGAGCAGTACTTC
clone_size: .
v_call: TRBV28
d_call: .
j_call: TRBJ2-7

cdr3_aa: CATSRGGTSGRKETQYF
cdr3_nt: TGTGCCACCAGCAGAGGAGGGACTAGCGGGAGAAAAGAGACCCAGTACTTC
clone_size: .
v_call: TRBV15
d_call: TRBD2
j_call: TRBJ2-5

cdr3_aa: CASSIGVSETEAFF
cdr3_nt: TGTGCCAGTAGTATAGGTGTCTCGGAGACTGAAGCTTTCTTT
clone_size: .
v_call: TRBV19
d_call: .
j_call: TRBJ1-1

cdr3_aa: CASSFRGTGVKRNTDTQYF
cdr3_nt: TGTGCCAGTAGTTTCCGGGGGACAGGGGTGAAGCGGAACACAGATACGCAGTATTTT
clone_size: .
v_call: TRBV19
d_call: TRBD1
j_call: TRBJ2-3

cdr3_aa: CASSFRAGKGETQYF
cdr3_nt: TGCGCCAGCAGCTTTAGGGCGGGAAAAGGAGAGACCCAGTACTTC
clone_size: .
v_call: TRBV5-1
d_call: .
j_call: TRBJ2-5

cdr3_aa: CASGTKELAVNEQFF
cdr3_nt: TGTGCCAGCGGTACCAAGGAGCTAGCGGTCAATGAGCAGTTCTTC
clone_size: once
v_call: TRBV11-1
d_call: TRBD2
j_call: TRBJ2-1

cdr3_aa: CAWSVPGQLNQPQHF
cdr3_nt: TGTGCCTGGAGTGTACCCGGACAGCTTAATCAGCCCCAGCATTTT
clone_size: .
v_call: TRBV30
d_call: .
j_call: TRBJ1-5

cdr3_aa: CASRPGTGPYNEQFF
cdr3_nt: TGTGCCAGCAGGCCTGGGACAGGACCCTACAATGAGCAGTTCTTC
clone_size: few
v_call: TRBV2
d_call: TRBD1
j_call: TRBJ2-1

cdr3_aa: CASSLPGGNSEAFF
cdr3_nt: TGTGCCAGCAGCTTACCAGGGGGTAATTCTGAAGCTTTCTTT
clone_size: .
v_call: TRBV7-2
d_call: TRBD1
j_call: TRBJ1-1

cdr3_aa: CASSPWQRNTEAFF
cdr3_nt: TGTGCCAGCAGCCCGTGGCAGCGGAACACTGAAGCTTTCTTT
clone_size: .
v_call: TRBV6-5
d_call: .
j_call: TRBJ1-1

cdr3_aa: CASSLMGRQETQYF
cdr3_nt: TGTGCCAGCAGCTTAATGGGGCGCCAAGAGACCCAGTACTTC
clone_size: few
v_call: TRBV7-3
d_call: .
j_call: TRBJ2-5

cdr3_aa: CSASLAETQYF
cdr3_nt: TGCAGTGCTAGCCTAGCCGAGACCCAGTACTTC
clone_size: .
v_call: TRBV20-1
d_call: .
j_call: TRBJ2-5

cdr3_aa: CASSYEPGSNQPQHF
cdr3_nt: TGTGCCAGCAGCTACGAACCGGGGAGCAATCAGCCCCAGCATTTT
clone_size: .
v_call: TRBV7-2
d_call: .
j_call: TRBJ1-5

cdr3_aa: CASSLTPGQGAGYGYTF
cdr3_nt: TGCGCCAGCAGCTTGACCCCCGGACAGGGGGCCGGCTATGGCTACACCTTC
clone_size: .
v_call: TRBV5-1
d_call: TRBD1
j_call: TRBJ1-2

cdr3_aa: CASTLGRRTYEQYF
cdr3_nt: TGTGCCAGCACCTTGGGGAGGAGGACCTACGAGCAGTACTTC
clone_size: .
v_call: TRBV28
d_call: .
j_call: TRBJ2-7

cdr3_aa: CASSPAGDWTTEAFF
cdr3_nt: TGTGCCAGCAGCCCAGCAGGGGATTGGACCACTGAAGCTTTCTTT
clone_size: .
v_call: TRBV5-5
d_call: .
j_call: TRBJ1-1